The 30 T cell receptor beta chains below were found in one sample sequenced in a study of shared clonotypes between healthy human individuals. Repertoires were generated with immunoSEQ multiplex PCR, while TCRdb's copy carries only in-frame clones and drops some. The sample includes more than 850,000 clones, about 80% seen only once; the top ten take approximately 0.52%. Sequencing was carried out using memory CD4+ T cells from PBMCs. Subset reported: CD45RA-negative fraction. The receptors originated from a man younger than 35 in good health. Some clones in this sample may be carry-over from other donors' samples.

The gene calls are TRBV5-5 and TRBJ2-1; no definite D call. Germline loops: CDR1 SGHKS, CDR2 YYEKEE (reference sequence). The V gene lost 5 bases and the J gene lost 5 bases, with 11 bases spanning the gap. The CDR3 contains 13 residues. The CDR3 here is CASSLNTNNEQFF. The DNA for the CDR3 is TGTGCCAGCAGTCTGAATACAAACAATGAGCAGTTCTTC.

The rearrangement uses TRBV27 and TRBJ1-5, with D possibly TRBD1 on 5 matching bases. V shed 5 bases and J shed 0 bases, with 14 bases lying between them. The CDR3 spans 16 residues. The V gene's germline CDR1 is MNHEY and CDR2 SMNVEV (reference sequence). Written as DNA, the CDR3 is TGTGCCAGCAGTCTGGGGACGGGCTATAGCAATCAGCCCCAGCATTTT. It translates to CASSLGTGYSNQPQHF.

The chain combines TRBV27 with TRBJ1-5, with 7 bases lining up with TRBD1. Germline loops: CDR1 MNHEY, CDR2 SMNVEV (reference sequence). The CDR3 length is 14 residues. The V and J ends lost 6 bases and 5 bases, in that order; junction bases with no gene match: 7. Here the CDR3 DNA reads TGTGCCAGCAGCAAACAGGGGTCTTATCAGCCCCAGCATTTT. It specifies CASSKQGSYQPQHF.

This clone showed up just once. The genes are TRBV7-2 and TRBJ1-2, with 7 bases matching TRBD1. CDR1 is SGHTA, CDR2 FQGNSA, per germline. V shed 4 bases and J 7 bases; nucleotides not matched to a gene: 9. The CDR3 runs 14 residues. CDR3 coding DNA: TGTGCCAGCAGCTCCCCGACAGGGCGGAGTGGCTACACCTTC. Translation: CASSSPTGRSGYTF.

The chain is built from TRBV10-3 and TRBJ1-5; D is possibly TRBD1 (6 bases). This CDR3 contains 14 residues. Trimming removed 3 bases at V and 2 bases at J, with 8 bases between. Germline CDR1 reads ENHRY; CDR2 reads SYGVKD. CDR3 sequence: CAISDRGGNQPQHF. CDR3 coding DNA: TGTGCCATCAGTGACAGGGGTGGCAATCAGCCCCAGCATTTT.

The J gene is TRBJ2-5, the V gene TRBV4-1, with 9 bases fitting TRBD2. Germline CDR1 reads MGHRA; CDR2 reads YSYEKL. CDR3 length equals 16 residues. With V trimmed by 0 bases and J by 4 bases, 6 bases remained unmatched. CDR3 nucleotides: TGCGCCAGCAGCCAAGATGGGCTAGCGGGACGAGAGACCCAGTACTTC. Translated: CASSQDGLAGRETQYF.

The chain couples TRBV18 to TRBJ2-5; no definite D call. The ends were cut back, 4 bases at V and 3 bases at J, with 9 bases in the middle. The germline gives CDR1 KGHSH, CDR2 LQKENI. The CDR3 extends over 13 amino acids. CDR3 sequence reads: CASSLLSEETQYF. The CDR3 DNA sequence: TGTGCCAGCTCACTACTGAGCGAAGAGACCCAGTACTTC.

CDR3 sequence (DNA): TGTGCCAGCAGCGTCCGGCAGGGCTACAATGAGCAGTTCTTC. Its translation is CASSVRQGYNEQFF. V is TRBV9 and J is TRBJ2-1; TRBD1 might be the D (5 bases). The CDR3 extends over 14 amino acids. Trimming cost V 2 bases and J 3 bases, with 9 bases left between them. CDR1 is SGDLS, CDR2 YYNGEE, per germline.

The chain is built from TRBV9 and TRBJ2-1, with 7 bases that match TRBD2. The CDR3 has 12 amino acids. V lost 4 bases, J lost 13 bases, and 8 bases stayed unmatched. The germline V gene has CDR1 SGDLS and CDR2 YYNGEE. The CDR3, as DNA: TGTGCCAGCAGCATGGGGGGGAGACTCCAGTTCTTC. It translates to CASSMGGRLQFF.

In DNA, the CDR3 is TGTGCCAGTAGTGACGACAGGCCCCCCTATGGCTACACCTTC. It is translated as CASSDDRPPYGYTF. The J gene is TRBJ1-2, the V gene TRBV19; weak D call: TRBD1 (6 bases). V lost 5 bases, J lost 4 bases, and 14 bases lay in between. CDR1 and CDR2 from the germline V gene are LNHDA and SQIVND (reference sequence). The CDR3 contains 14 residues.

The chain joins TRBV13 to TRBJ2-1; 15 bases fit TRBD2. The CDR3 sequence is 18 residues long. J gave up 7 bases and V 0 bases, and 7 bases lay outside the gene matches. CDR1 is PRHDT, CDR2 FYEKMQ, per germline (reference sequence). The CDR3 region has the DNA TGTGCCAGCAGCTTAGGGTTTGGGACTAGCGGGAGGCCGAATGAGCAGTTCTTC. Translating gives CASSLGFGTSGRPNEQFF.

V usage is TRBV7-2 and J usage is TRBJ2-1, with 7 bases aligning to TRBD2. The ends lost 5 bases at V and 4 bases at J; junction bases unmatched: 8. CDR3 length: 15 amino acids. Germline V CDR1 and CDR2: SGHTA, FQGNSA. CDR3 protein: CASSPRGREYNEQFF. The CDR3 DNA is TGTGCCAGCAGCCCCCGAGGGAGGGAATACAATGAGCAGTTCTTC.

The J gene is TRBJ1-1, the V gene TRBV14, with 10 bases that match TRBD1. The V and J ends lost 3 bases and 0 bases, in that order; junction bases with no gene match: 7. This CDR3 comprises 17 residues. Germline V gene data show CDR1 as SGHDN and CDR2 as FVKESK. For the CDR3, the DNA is TGTGCCAGCAGCCAGGGACAGGGGATAAACCTGAACACTGAAGCTTTCTTT. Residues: CASSQGQGINLNTEAFF.

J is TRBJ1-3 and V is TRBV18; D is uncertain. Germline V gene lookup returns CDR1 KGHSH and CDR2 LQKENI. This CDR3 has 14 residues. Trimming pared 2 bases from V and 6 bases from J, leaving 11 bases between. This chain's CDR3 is CASSPTPGENTIYF. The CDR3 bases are TGTGCCAGCTCACCAACGCCAGGTGAAAACACCATATATTTT.

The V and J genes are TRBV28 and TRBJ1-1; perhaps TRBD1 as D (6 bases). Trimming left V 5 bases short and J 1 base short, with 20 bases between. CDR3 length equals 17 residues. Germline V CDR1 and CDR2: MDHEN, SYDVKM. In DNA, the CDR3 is TGTGCCAGCAGTAGTAGGGGGGGCGTCGATCGGAACACTGAAGCTTTCTTT. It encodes CASSSRGGVDRNTEAFF.

The CDR3 coding sequence is TGTGCCAGCAGGCGGACTGGGAGTCACGAGCAGTACTTC. Its translation is CASRRTGSHEQYF. This chain joins TRBV28 and TRBJ2-7, with D maybe TRBD2 (5 bases). This CDR3 is built from 13 residues. V lost 6 bases to trimming and J lost 5 bases, with 14 bases between them. The germline V gene has CDR1 MDHEN and CDR2 SYDVKM.

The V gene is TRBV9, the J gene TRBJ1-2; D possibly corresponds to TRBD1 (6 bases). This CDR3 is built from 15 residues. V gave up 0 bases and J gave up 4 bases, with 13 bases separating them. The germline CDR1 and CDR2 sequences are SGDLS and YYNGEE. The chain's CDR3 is CASSVDPGVGYGYTF. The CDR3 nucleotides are TGTGCCAGCAGCGTAGATCCAGGGGTGGGCTATGGCTACACCTTC.

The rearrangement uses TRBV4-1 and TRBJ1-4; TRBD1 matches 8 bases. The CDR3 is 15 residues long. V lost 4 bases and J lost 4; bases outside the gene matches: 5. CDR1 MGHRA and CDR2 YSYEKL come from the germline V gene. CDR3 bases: TGCGCCAGCAGCCCAACAGGGGGTTTTAATGAAAAACTGTTTTTT. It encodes CASSPTGGFNEKLFF.

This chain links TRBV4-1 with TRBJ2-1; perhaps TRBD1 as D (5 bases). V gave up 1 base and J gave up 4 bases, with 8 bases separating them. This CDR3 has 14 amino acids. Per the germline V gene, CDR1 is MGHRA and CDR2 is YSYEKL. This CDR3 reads CASSQVGAYNEQFF. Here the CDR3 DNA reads TGCGCCAGCAGCCAAGTTGGGGCTTACAATGAGCAGTTCTTC.

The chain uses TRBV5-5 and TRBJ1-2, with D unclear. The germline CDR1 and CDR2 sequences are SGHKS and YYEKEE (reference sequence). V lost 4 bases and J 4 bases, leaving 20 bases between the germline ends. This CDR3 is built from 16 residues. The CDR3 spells CASSPQPIMTAYGYTF. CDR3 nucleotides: TGTGCCAGCAGCCCCCAGCCTATCATGACGGCCTATGGCTACACCTTC.

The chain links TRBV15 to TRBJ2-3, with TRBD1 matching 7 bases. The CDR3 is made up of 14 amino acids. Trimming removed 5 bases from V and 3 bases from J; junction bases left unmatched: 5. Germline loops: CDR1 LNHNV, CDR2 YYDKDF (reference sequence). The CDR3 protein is CATSSGQITDTQYF. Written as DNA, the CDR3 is TGTGCCACCAGCTCGGGACAGATAACAGATACGCAGTATTTT. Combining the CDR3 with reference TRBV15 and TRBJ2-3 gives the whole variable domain DAMVIQNPRYQVTQFGKPVTLSCSQTLNHNVMYWYQQKSSQAPKLLFHYYDKDFNNEADTPDNFQSRRPNTSFCFLDIRSPGLGDTAMYLCATSSGQITDTQYFGPGTRLTVL.

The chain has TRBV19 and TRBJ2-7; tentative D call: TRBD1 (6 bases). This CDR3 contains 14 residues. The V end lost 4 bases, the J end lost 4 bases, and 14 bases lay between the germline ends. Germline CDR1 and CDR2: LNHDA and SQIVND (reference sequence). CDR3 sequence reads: CASSTPGTNYEQYF. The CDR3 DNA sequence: TGTGCCAGTAGTACCCCCGGGACAAATTACGAGCAGTACTTC.

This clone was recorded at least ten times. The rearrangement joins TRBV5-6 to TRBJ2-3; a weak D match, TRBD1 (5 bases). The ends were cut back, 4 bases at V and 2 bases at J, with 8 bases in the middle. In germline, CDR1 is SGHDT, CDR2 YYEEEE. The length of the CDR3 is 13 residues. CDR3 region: CASSVDNTDTQYF. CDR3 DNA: TGTGCCAGCAGCGTGGACAACACAGATACGCAGTATTTT.

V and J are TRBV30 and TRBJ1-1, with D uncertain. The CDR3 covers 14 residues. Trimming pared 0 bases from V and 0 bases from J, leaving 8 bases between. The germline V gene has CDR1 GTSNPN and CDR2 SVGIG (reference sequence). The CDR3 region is CAWSVAEMNTEAFF. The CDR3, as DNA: TGTGCCTGGAGTGTAGCGGAGATGAACACTGAAGCTTTCTTT.

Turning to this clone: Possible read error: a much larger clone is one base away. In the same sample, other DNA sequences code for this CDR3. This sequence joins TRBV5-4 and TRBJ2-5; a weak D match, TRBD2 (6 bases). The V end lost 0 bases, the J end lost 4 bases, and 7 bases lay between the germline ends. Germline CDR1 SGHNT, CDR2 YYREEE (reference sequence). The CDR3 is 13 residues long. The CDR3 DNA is TGTGCCAGCAGCTTGGTGCGGGGAGAGACCCAGTACTTC. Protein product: CASSLVRGETQYF.

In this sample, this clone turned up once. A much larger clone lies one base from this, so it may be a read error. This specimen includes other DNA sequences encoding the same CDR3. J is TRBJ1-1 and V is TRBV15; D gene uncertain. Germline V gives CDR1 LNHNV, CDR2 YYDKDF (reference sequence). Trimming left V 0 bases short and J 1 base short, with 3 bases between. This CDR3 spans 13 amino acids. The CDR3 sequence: CATSRDRNTEAFF. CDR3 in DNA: TGTGCCACCAGCAGAGATCGGAACACTGAAGCTTTCTTT. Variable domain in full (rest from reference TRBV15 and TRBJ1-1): DAMVIQNPRYQVTQFGKPVTLSCSQTLNHNVMYWYQQKSSQAPKLLFHYYDKDFNNEADTPDNFQSRRPNTSFCFLDIRSPGLGDTAMYLCATSRDRNTEAFFGQGTRLTVV.

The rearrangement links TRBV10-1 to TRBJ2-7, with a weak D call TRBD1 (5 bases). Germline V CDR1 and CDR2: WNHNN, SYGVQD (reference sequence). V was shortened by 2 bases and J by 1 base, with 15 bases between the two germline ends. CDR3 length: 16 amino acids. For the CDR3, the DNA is TGCGCCAGCAGTGAGGCAACCTCAGGGATGTCCTACGAGCAGTACTTC. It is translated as CASSEATSGMSYEQYF.

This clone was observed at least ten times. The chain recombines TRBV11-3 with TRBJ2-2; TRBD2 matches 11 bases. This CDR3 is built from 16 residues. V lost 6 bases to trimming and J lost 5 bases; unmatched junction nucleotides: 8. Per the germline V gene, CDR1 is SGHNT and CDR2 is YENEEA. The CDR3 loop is CASSPAGTSGTGELFF. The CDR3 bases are TGTGCCAGCAGTCCCGCCGGGACTAGCGGTACCGGGGAGCTGTTTTTT.

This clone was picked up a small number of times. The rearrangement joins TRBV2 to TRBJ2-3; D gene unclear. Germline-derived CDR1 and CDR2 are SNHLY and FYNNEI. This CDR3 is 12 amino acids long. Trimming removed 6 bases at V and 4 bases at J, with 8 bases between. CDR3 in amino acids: CASSVRPDTQYF. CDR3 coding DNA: TGTGCCAGCAGCGTAAGACCAGATACGCAGTATTTT.

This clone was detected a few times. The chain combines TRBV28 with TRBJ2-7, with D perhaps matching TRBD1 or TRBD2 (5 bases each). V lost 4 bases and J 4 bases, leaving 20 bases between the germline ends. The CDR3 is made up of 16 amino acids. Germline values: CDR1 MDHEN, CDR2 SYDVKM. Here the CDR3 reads CASSYTSGTEEYEQYF. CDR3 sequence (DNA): TGTGCCAGCAGTTACACCTCCGGGACGGAGGAGTACGAGCAGTACTTC. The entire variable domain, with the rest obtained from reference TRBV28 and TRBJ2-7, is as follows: DVKVTQSSRYLVKRTGEKVFLECVQDMDHENMFWYRQDPGLGLRLIYFSYDVKMKEKGDIPEGYSVSREKKERFSLILESASTNQTSMYLCASSYTSGTEEYEQYFGPGTRLTVT.